Detailed here is one TCR beta chain. The data stem from a study of PD-L1 blockade in urothelial cancer. Across the study: Analysis of the blood was performed 3 weeks (second dose) and 6 weeks after treatment start. Median blood clonality was roughly 0.072, with around 77,000 unique TCRs.

Some clones are missing from TCRdb's copy, which holds only in-frame ones; the method was immunoSEQ multiplex PCR. The table shows around 79,000 clones, with around four fifths occurring only once. The time point was: pretreatment peripheral blood. Enrolled patients showed locally advanced or metastatic urothelial carcinoma. Peripheral blood mononuclear cells were collected from every patient before and during treatment, yielding between 1 and 8 samples per patient. The J segment lost 10 bases and the V segment lost 5 bases, leaving 9 bases of the junction unmatched. This CDR3 region has 13 residues. Per the germline V gene, CDR1 is MDHEN and CDR2 is SYDVKM.

This material consisted of PBMCs, taken around atezolizumab (anti-PD-L1) treatment. This sequence joins TRBV28 and TRBJ2-7, with 9 bases that match TRBD2. This TCR came from a man in his forties with urothelial cancer. The CDR3 bases are TGTGCCAGCAGTCCTAGCGGGACTATCCGACAGTACTTC. Its translation is CASSPSGTIRQYF.